This TCR beta chain was identified during a study of chemoradiotherapy in HPV16-positive cancers. Study in general: A couple of HPV16-positive patients' cells yielded candidate HPV-specific clones and common motifs. Notes on the study in general: For HPV16-positive patients, expanding HPV-responsive T cells associated with longer recurrence-free survival.

Germline V gene sequence: CDR1 SGHNT, CDR2 YYREEE (reference sequence). V was trimmed by 3 bases and J by 3 bases, leaving 7 bases between them. The CDR3 is made up of 12 amino acids. TCRdb's copy holds only in-frame clones and misses some; the assay was immunoSEQ multiplex PCR. Of tens of thousands of clones listed, 80% are singletons. Points on this clone: Its antigen is as yet unknown.

This TCR was sampled from a human donor with HPV-associated anogenital cancer. This specimen consisted of blood, obtained from a patient who underwent chemoradiotherapy. The genes are TRBV5-4 and TRBJ2-7, with D perhaps TRBD1 (6 bases). In DNA, the CDR3 is TGTGCCAGCAGCTGGGACAACTACGAGCAGTACTTC. Protein sequence: CASSWDNYEQYF. Based on the CDR3 plus reference TRBV5-4 and TRBJ2-7, the full variable domain is ETGVTQSPTHLIKTRGQQVTLRCSSQSGHNTVSWYQQALGQGPQFIFQYYREEENGRGNFPPRFSGLQFPNYSSELNVNALELDDSALYLCASSWDNYEQYFGPGTRLTVT.